Sequencing of this TCR beta chain was carried out in a study of cytomegalovirus exposure and HLA in healthy donors. Study-wide points: Reports credit the classifier with highly specific, highly sensitive diagnosis of cytomegalovirus status. Later examination showed HLA-associated TCR beta chains had greater clonal expansion than equally common others.

This CDR3 contains 13 residues. The V segment lost 5 bases and the J segment 5 bases; nucleotides outside the gene matches: 2. Germline assignment: CDR1 SNHLY and CDR2 FYNNEI. A multiplex PCR was run with 60 Vbeta primers and 13 Jbeta primers. Profiled with immunoSEQ multiplex PCR; TCRdb holds only in-frame clones, not every one. The table has more than 110,000 clones, roughly 76% seen once. About this clone: The target antigen is unknown.

This TCR was recovered from a man aged 18 to 30 in good health and CMV-seronegative. J is TRBJ1-1 and V is TRBV2; 10 bases are a match to TRBD1. Source material: PBMCs. The chain's CDR3 is CASSRTGGTEAFF. CDR3 DNA sequence: TGTGCCAGCAGTCGGACAGGGGGGACTGAAGCTTTCTTT.